What follows are 5 T cell receptor beta chains derived from one specimen sequenced in a study of monozygotic twins with inflammatory bowel disease. TCRdb processed the 5' RACE reads again and assigns one entry to each CDR3 protein, with no DNA. Its table lists about 160,000 distinct CDR3 sequences. Sequencing input: blood. The receptors were sampled from a human donor with ulcerative colitis or Crohn's disease, or a healthy co-twin of an affected twin (not recorded which).

This chain links TRBV2 with TRBJ1-5. The CDR3 is 13 amino acids. Germline CDR1 and CDR2: SNHLY and FYNNEI. CDR3 residues: CASSVDRNQPQHF.

The chain joins TRBV6-1 to TRBJ1-2. Germline assignment: CDR1 MNHNS and CDR2 SASEGT. The CDR3 loop spans 15 amino acids. The CDR3 is CASGNKWAGREGYTF.

The chain couples TRBV21-1 to TRBJ2-7; lacking DNA, the TRBD2 call made by TCRdb goes unchecked. TRBV21-1 is termed a pseudogene. The CDR3 sequence is 13 residues long. The CDR3 reads CATLAGGSYEQYF.

This rearrangement joins TRBV30 to TRBJ2-7; TCRdb's D call of TRBD1 is untestable without DNA. Germline V gene sequence: CDR1 GTSNPN, CDR2 SVGIG (reference sequence). The CDR3 is made up of 13 amino acids. CDR3 region: CAWSVPGGNEQYF.

The chain couples TRBV10-2 to TRBJ1-5; absent DNA, TCRdb's TRBD1 call cannot be checked. The CDR3 is 14 residues long. CDR1 is WSHSY and CDR2 is SAAADI in the germline V gene. CDR3: CASSVAGGPPAQHF.